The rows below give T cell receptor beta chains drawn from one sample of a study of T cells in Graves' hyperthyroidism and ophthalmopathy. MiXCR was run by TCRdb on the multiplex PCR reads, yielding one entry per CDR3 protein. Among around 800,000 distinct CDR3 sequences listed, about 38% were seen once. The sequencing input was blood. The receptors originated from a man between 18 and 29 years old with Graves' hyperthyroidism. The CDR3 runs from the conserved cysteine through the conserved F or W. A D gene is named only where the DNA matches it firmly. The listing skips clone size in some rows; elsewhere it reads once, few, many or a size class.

CDR3nt: TGCAGCGCCGTTGCCGGGGAAGGCGCCCCGAACACTGAAGCTTTCTTT
CDR3aa: CSAVAGEGAPNTEAFF
j_gene: TRBJ1-1
abundance: many
v_gene: TRBV29-1
d_gene: NA
len: 16

CDR3nt: TGTGCCAGCAGCGTAGGAGCCGGGGGGACGGGGGAGACCCAGTACTTC
CDR3aa: CASSVGAGGTGETQYF
j_gene: TRBJ2-5
abundance: NA
v_gene: TRBV9
d_gene: TRBD2
len: 16

CDR3nt: TGTGCCACCAGTGACGACCGATTCACCGGGGAGCTGTTTTTT
CDR3aa: CATSDDRFTGELFF
j_gene: TRBJ2-2
abundance: many
v_gene: TRBV24-1
d_gene: NA
len: 14

CDR3nt: TGTGCCAGTAGTGGGGGACTAGCGGGAGCGTCTGGGGCCAACGTCCTGACTTTC
CDR3aa: CASSGGLAGASGANVLTF
j_gene: TRBJ2-6
abundance: many
v_gene: TRBV19
d_gene: TRBD2
len: 18

CDR3nt: TGTGCCAGCGAGGACGGGAACACTGAAGCTTTCTTT
CDR3aa: CASEDGNTEAFF
j_gene: TRBJ1-1
abundance: many
v_gene: TRBV2
d_gene: NA
len: 12

CDR3nt: TGCGCCAGCAGCGGCTCAGGGGGCGGGAACACTGAAGCTTTCTTT
CDR3aa: CASSGSGGGNTEAFF
j_gene: TRBJ1-1
abundance: few
v_gene: TRBV5-1
d_gene: TRBD1
len: 15

CDR3nt: TGTGCCAGCAGCCAAGTTGGTGACACTGAAGCTTTCTTT
CDR3aa: CASSQVGDTEAFF
j_gene: TRBJ1-1
abundance: many
v_gene: TRBV2
d_gene: NA
len: 13

CDR3nt: TGTGCCAGCAGTGAGTTTGGGACAGGGAACACTGAAGCTTTCTTT
CDR3aa: CASSEFGTGNTEAFF
j_gene: TRBJ1-1
abundance: few
v_gene: TRBV6-1
d_gene: TRBD1
len: 15

CDR3nt: TGTGCCAGCTGTTCTAGCGGGGGCCACTCGCAGTACTTC
CDR3aa: CASCSSGGHSQYF
j_gene: TRBJ2-7
abundance: few
v_gene: TRBV12-3/TRBV12-4
d_gene: TRBD2
len: 13

CDR3nt: TGTGCTAGTGGTCTTCGACAGGGTAATTCACCCCTCCACTTT
CDR3aa: CASGLRQGNSPLHF
j_gene: TRBJ1-6
abundance: once
v_gene: TRBV12-5
d_gene: TRBD1
len: 14

CDR3nt: TGTGCCAGCAGTGAAGGGATTAGCGGGTTTGGGACAGATACGCAGTATTTT
CDR3aa: CASSEGISGFGTDTQYF
j_gene: TRBJ2-3
abundance: NA
v_gene: TRBV25-1
d_gene: TRBD2
len: 17

CDR3nt: TGTGCCAGCAGCCCCGTTTGGAGCGCAAGTTCCGGGGAGCTGTTTTTT
CDR3aa: CASSPVWSASSGELFF
j_gene: TRBJ2-2
abundance: NA
v_gene: TRBV11-2
d_gene: NA
len: 16

CDR3nt: TGTGCCAGCAGCCCCATGAGGTGGGCTGAAGCTTTCTTT
CDR3aa: CASSPMRWAEAFF
j_gene: TRBJ1-1
abundance: NA
v_gene: TRBV28
d_gene: NA
len: 13